Many counts were recorded for the clone carrying this T cell receptor beta chain. The target antigen is unknown. Subjects with ophthalmopathy showed a Clinical Activity Score no lower than 3, a NOSPECS grade no lower than 4, and a duration shorter than 3 months. Germline V CDR1 and CDR2: SGHTA, FQGTGA. This CDR3 has 14 amino acids. Trimming cost V 5 bases and J 6 bases, with 11 bases left between them. Amplified TCR beta CDR3 regions came from RNA transcripts. The HTBI set primed first-round TCR CDR3 RT-PCR. TCRdb used MiXCR to reprocess the multiplex PCR reads, holding one entry per CDR3 protein. Of 240,000 or so distinct CDR3 sequences detected, 15% to 20% appear once; the ten largest clones hold about 29%. This entry comes from a study of T cells in Graves' hyperthyroidism and ophthalmopathy. As for the study in general: Specimen type is peripheral blood, collected at initial diagnosis prior to any treatment. General study points: It was a median 6.5 months before onset that the model predicted ophthalmopathy. Patients with ophthalmopathy were separated from those with stable hyperthyroidism by a 13 V-J model.

The sequenced sample was blood. The source of this sequence is a woman aged 18-35 years with Graves' ophthalmopathy. The chain links TRBV7-3 to TRBJ1-6; possible D gene TRBD1, 6 bases. Here the CDR3 reads CASSTDRPNSPLHF. Here the CDR3 DNA reads TGTGCCAGCAGCACCGACAGGCCTAATTCACCCCTCCACTTT.